The rows below give T cell receptor beta chains drawn from one sample of a study of control samples from healthy donors and cancer patients. Sequenced by immunoSEQ multiplex PCR; TCRdb stores in-frame clones only, minus some. Of tens of thousands of clones in the sample, around 85% are singletons; the top ten hold approximately 5%. Source material: blood. The source is a man aged 35 to 55 in good health. CDR3s leave out the opening cysteine and the closing phenylalanine or tryptophan.

TRBV6-6 | ASSYADRNTEAF
TRBV13 | ASSLGRGQETQY
TRBV5-6 | ASSLLGGPTGELF
TRBV19 | ASSPRGGANEKLF
TRBV18 | ASSPQVEETQY
TRBV7-2 | ASSSQGVGETQY
TRBV11-3 | ASSLGTSEEETQY
TRBV2 | ASSAPGDGYEQY
TRBV7-3 | ASSLSAGAGANVLT
TRBV28 | ASSYRGGPGPETQY
TRBV4-3 | ASSQVWGHGETQY
TRBV19 | ASSIYAGITGELF
TRBV9 | ASSVPLGFGTDTQY
TRBV18 | ASSPQQGGGGYT
TRBV9 | ASSVGDTQY
TRBV13 | ASSVLTGGNTQY
TRBV27 | ASSLRGQVNEQF
TRBV7-2 | ASSSRTTTTYNEQF
TRBV5-1 | ASSFRWTVALKVQQF
TRBV11-3 | ASSFLLSSYNEQF
TRBV11-2 | ASSLEGFSEAF
TRBV28 | ASSVGPNTEAF
TRBV6-5 | ASSPDGGNYGYT
TRBV18 | ASSPGRNEKLF
TRBV7-9 | ASSTQGNGVQPQH
TRBV7-2 | ASRSQNTEAF
TRBV5-1 | ASSLWPSGPSSYNEQF
TRBV18 | ASSPPARDTEAF
TRBV28 | ASSLFCGRRTSGTYSTDTQY
TRBV18 | ASSPGLAGGPGTDTQY
TRBV30 | AWNVGGRNQPQH
TRBV25-1 | ASSEYGGTYEQY
TRBV5-4 | ALNQDVGSYEQY
TRBV5-5 | ASTRLAEAF
TRBV3-1/TRBV3-2 | ASSHRTGVNEKLF
TRBV7-2 | ASSLHPQPNTEAF
TRBV29-1 | SVGAVDEQF
TRBV2 | ASSEGTGSGNTIY
TRBV19 | ASSIGGTSREHEQY
TRBV5-1 | ASSLLSGGEKLF
TRBV13 | ATVVFSYNSPLH
TRBV5-1 | ASSTTTGPPFEQY
TRBV20-1 | SAPQFGEQY
TRBV7-9 | ASSLVEGRISGNTIY
TRBV3-1/TRBV3-2 | ASSPHGTNEQF
TRBV27 | ASSLQGGRTEAF
TRBV7-8 | ASSPRRTSSYEQY
TRBV18 | ASSPDRGSTDTQY